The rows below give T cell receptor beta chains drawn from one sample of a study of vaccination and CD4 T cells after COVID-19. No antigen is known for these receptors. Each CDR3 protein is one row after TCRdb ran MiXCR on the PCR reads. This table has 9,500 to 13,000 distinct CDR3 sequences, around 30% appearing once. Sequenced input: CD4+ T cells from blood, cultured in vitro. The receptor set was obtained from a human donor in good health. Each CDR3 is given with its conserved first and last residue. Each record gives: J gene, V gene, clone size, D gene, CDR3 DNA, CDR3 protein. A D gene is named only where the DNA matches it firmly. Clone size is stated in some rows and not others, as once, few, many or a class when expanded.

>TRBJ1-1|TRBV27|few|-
TGTGCCAGCAGTTTCTCTCGCTCGGAGAAGGACACTGAAGCTTTCTTT
CASSFSRSEKDTEAFF
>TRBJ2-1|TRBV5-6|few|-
TGTGCCAGCAGCTTCCGAGACAATGAGCAGTTCTTC
CASSFRDNEQFF
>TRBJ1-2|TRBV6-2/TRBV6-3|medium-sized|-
TGTGCCAGCAGGCAGGGCGACTATGGCTACACCTTC
CASRQGDYGYTF
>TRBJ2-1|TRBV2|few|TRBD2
TGTGCCAGCAGTAAGACTAGCGGGAGGGGCGAGCAGTTCTTC
CASSKTSGRGEQFF
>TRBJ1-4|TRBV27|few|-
TGTGCCAGCAGGGGGACGGCTGGGAGTGCCAAACTGTTTTTT
CASRGTAGSAKLFF
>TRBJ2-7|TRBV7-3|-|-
TGTGCCAGCAGCCTGGGGCAGGGTGCAACCAACGAGCAGTACTTC
CASSLGQGATNEQYF
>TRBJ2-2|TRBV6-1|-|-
TGTGCCAGCAGACCCAGCCAGATCAGCACCGGGGAGCTGTTTTTT
CASRPSQISTGELFF
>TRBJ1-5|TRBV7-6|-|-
TGTGCCAGCAGCCCCACAGGGTACAATCAGCCCCAGCATTTT
CASSPTGYNQPQHF
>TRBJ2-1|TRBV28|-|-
TGTGCCAGCAGTCCAGTCGTGGGAGTAGGCGACAATGAGCAGTTCTTC
CASSPVVGVGDNEQFF
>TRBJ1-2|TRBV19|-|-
TGTGCCACCACGGGAAAGGGGAACTATGGCTACACCTTC
CATTGKGNYGYTF
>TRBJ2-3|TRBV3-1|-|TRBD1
TGTGCCAGCAGCCAATGGGACAGGAGCAGCACAGATACGCAGTATTTT
CASSQWDRSSTDTQYF
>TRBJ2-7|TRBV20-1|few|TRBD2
TGCAGTCCCATGGGACTAGCGGGCTACGAGCAGTACTTC
CSPMGLAGYEQYF
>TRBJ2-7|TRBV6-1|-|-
TGTGCCAGCAGACTTGTCCCAGGGCACGCTGCCGAGCAGTACTTC
CASRLVPGHAAEQYF
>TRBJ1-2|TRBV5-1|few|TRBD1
TGCGCCAGCAGGACGACAGGGGACTATGGCTACACCTTC
CASRTTGDYGYTF
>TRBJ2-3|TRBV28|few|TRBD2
TGTGCCAGCAGTTTAAGCGGGAGGAGAGATACGCAGTATTTT
CASSLSGRRDTQYF
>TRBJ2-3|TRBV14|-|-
TGTGCCAGCAGCCAGTTCTTAGAGGCAGATACGCAGTATTTT
CASSQFLEADTQYF
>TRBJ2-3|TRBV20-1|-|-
TGCAGTGCTAACCCTCCGGGACCCCAAACAGATACGCAGTATTTT
CSANPPGPQTDTQYF
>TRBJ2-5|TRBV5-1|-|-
TGCGCCAGCAGCTTGGTGGGGAAAGAGACCCAGTACTTC
CASSLVGKETQYF
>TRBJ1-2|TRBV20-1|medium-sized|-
TGCAGTGCTCCCCCTCCTTCTAACTATGGCTACACCTTC
CSAPPPSNYGYTF
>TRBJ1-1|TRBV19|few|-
TGTGCCAGTAGTGCTTTGGGGTACACTGAAGCTTTCTTT
CASSALGYTEAFF
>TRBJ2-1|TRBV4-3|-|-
TGCGCCAGCAGCCAAGATGGGTCGGAGGAGCAGTTCTTC
CASSQDGSEEQFF
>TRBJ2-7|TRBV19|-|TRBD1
TGTGCCAGTAGTAGGGGACAGCCCTCCTACGAGCAGTACTTC
CASSRGQPSYEQYF
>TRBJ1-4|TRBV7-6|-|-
TGTGCCAGCAGCTTCCGGCAGGGCACTAATGAAAAACTGTTTTTT
CASSFRQGTNEKLFF
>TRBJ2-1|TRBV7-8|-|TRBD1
TGTGCCAGCAGCTTTCTTCTCAGGGGGCATGAGCAGTTCTTC
CASSFLLRGHEQFF
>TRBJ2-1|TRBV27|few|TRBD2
TGTGCCAGCATGTTCCGGGGACTAGCGGGAGAAAACAATGAGCAGTTCTTC
CASMFRGLAGENNEQFF
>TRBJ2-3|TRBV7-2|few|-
TGTGCCAGCAGCATAGAGGGCCGGAGCACAGATACGCAGTATTTT
CASSIEGRSTDTQYF
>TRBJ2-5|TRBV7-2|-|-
TGTGCCAGCAGCTCAGGGTCAGGAGAGACCCAGTACTTC
CASSSGSGETQYF
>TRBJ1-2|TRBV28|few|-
TGTGCCAGCAGCCCGGAATGGTCGTCCATGAGAACCTTC
CASSPEWSSMRTF
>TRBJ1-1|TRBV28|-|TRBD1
TGTGCCAGCAGTCCACAGGGGGCGGCGCACACTGAAGCTTTCTTT
CASSPQGAAHTEAFF
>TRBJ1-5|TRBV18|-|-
TGTGCCAGCTCACCTGGACGGAGCAATCAGCCCCAGCATTTT
CASSPGRSNQPQHF
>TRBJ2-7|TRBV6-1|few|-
TGTGCCAGCAGCAGACCCCCAGGGGACGCCGAGCAGTACTTC
CASSRPPGDAEQYF